Shown below are 32 T cell receptor beta chains from a single sample sequenced in a study of monozygotic twins with inflammatory bowel disease. TCRdb reanalyzed the 5' RACE reads, giving one entry per CDR3 protein sequence and no DNA. This sample carries approximately 150,000 distinct CDR3 sequences, with about 7.4% going to the ten biggest clones. Sequences were obtained from blood. The receptors stem from a human donor with ulcerative colitis or Crohn's disease, or a healthy co-twin of an affected twin (not recorded which).

The chain has TRBV12-3 or TRBV12-4 and TRBJ2-1; lacking DNA, the TRBD1 call made by TCRdb goes unchecked. The CDR3 length is 13 residues. The CDR3 here is CASSLSRGDEQFF.

This chain links TRBV18 with TRBJ2-7; without DNA, the TCRdb call of TRBD1 cannot be checked. Germline V gives CDR1 KGHSH, CDR2 LQKENI. This CDR3 has 15 residues. The CDR3 here is CASSPAGGHSYEQYF.

The gene calls are TRBV5-1 and TRBJ2-1; TCRdb picks TRBD2, but there is no DNA to check that call. Germline V gives CDR1 SGHRS, CDR2 YFSETQ. This CDR3 contains 17 residues. The CDR3 is CASSFRVAGDPWNEQFF.

V and J are TRBV14 and TRBJ2-7. CDR3 length equals 13 residues. Germline-derived CDR1 and CDR2 are SGHDN and FVKESK. CDR3 region: CASAGILVYEQYF.

The chain links TRBV18 to TRBJ2-3. The CDR3 spans 15 residues. Germline V gene sequence: CDR1 KGHSH, CDR2 LQKENI. Here the CDR3 reads CASSLNPGRTDTQYF.

The chain uses TRBV7-6 and TRBJ2-3; TCRdb's assignment of TRBD2 cannot be checked, as there is no DNA. Germline V gene data show CDR1 as SGHVS and CDR2 as FNYEAQ. The CDR3 contains 15 residues. CDR3 region: CASSQILSPTYTQYF. The variable domain in full, with the rest retrieved from reference TRBV7-6 and TRBJ2-3, is GAGVSQSPRYKVTKRGQDVALRCDPISGHVSLYWYRQALGQGPEFLTYFNYEAQQDKSGLPNDRFSAERPEGSISTLTIQRTEQRDSAMYRCASSQILSPTYTQYFGPGTRLTVL.

The genes are TRBV7-2 and TRBJ2-3; no DNA is available, so the TRBD2 call from TCRdb remains unchecked. Germline V gives CDR1 SGHTA, CDR2 FQGNSA. This CDR3 region has 17 residues. CDR3 amino acids: CASSLASLAGGTDTQYF.

The rearrangement uses TRBV20-1 and TRBJ1-4; the D gene TCRdb calls, TRBD1, cannot be checked with no DNA. Germline CDR1 and CDR2: DFQATT and SNEGSKA (reference sequence). The CDR3 extends over 14 amino acids. The CDR3 loop is CSARGDRGSEKLFF.

The chain couples TRBV10-2 to TRBJ2-2; the D call of TRBD2 rests on TCRdb alone, since no DNA is present to check it. CDR1 is WSHSY and CDR2 is SAAADI in the germline V gene. The CDR3 covers 16 residues. CDR3 sequence reads: CASTLRAGRNTGELFF.

V usage is TRBV15 and J usage is TRBJ2-3; no DNA is available, so the TRBD1 call from TCRdb remains unchecked. The CDR3 sequence is 14 residues long. Germline CDR1 is LNHNV and CDR2 is YYDKDF (reference sequence). CDR3 region: CATSSAGGADTQYF.

The gene calls are TRBV14 and TRBJ2-5; TCRdb's D gene call, TRBD1, goes unchecked for lack of DNA. The CDR3 is 17 amino acids. Germline V lookup: CDR1 SGHDN, CDR2 FVKESK. The CDR3 here is CASSQDRAGAGQETQYF.

This sequence joins TRBV7-2 and TRBJ1-2. This CDR3 has 14 residues. CDR1 and CDR2 (germline): SGHTA, FQGNSA. CDR3 amino acids: CASSPEQGPYGYTF.

This CDR3 reads CATSKIAGGLPEQFF. The rearrangement uses TRBV15 and TRBJ2-1; there is no DNA to check the TCRdb D call of TRBD2. CDR1 and CDR2 (germline): LNHNV, YYDKDF (reference sequence). The CDR3 is made up of 15 amino acids.

CDR3 in amino acids: CASSESAAYDQPQHF. The chain recombines TRBV25-1 with TRBJ1-5. Germline V gives CDR1 MGHDK, CDR2 SYGVNS. CDR3 length equals 15 residues.

The chain is built from TRBV29-1 and TRBJ2-1; TCRdb reports TRBD2, a call that lacks DNA to check it against. CDR1 is SQVTM, CDR2 ANQGSEA, per germline. The length of the CDR3 is 12 residues. CDR3 sequence: CSARTSREPQFF.

The V gene is TRBV12-3 or TRBV12-4, the J gene TRBJ2-2; TCRdb's D call, TRBD2, is unchecked because there is no DNA. This CDR3 is 15 amino acids long. The CDR3 is CASSFQLAGVGELFF.

This rearrangement joins TRBV7-9 to TRBJ2-3; TCRdb selects TRBD1, and the lack of DNA leaves this call unchecked. The germline V gene has CDR1 SEHNR and CDR2 FQNEAQ (reference sequence). CDR3 size: 16 residues. The CDR3: CASSLLGGTNTDTQYF.

The chain has TRBV27 and TRBJ1-2. Germline V gene sequence: CDR1 MNHEY, CDR2 SMNVEV (reference sequence). The CDR3 extends over 14 amino acids. CDR3 protein: CASSYRPTAYGYTF.

The rearrangement uses TRBV7-6 and TRBJ2-1. CDR1 is SGHVS, CDR2 FNYEAQ, per germline. The CDR3 is made up of 15 amino acids. The CDR3 reads CASSFSGSADNEQFF. The entire variable domain, with the rest obtained from reference TRBV7-6 and TRBJ2-1, is as follows: GAGVSQSPRYKVTKRGQDVALRCDPISGHVSLYWYRQALGQGPEFLTYFNYEAQQDKSGLPNDRFSAERPEGSISTLTIQRTEQRDSAMYRCASSFSGSADNEQFFGPGTRLTVL.

V is TRBV24-1 and J is TRBJ2-1. Germline V lookup: CDR1 KGHDR, CDR2 SFDVKD. The CDR3 is made up of 13 amino acids. The CDR3 region is CATSDLRGNEQFF.

V usage is TRBV20-1 and J usage is TRBJ2-7; TCRdb designates TRBD1, a call that cannot be tested without DNA. The CDR3 covers 13 residues. CDR1 is DFQATT and CDR2 is SNEGSKA in the germline V gene (reference sequence). This CDR3 is CSATGQGFYEQYF.

The chain employs TRBV5-6 and TRBJ2-1; the D call from TCRdb, TRBD1, cannot be confirmed without DNA. Germline V CDR1 and CDR2: SGHDT, YYEEEE. CDR3 length equals 15 residues. CDR3 region: CASSLEGGAYNEQFF.

The chain is built from TRBV10-3 and TRBJ2-4; the D gene TCRdb calls, TRBD2, cannot be checked with no DNA. This CDR3 comprises 15 residues. Germline lookup yields CDR1 ENHRY and CDR2 SYGVKD. CDR3 sequence: CAISERLAGGGIQYF.

CDR3 in amino acids: CASRSGPYGYTF. The V gene is TRBV2, the J gene TRBJ1-2. The CDR3 sequence is 12 residues long. CDR1 SNHLY and CDR2 FYNNEI come from the germline V gene.

The chain joins TRBV10-3 to TRBJ1-1; TCRdb designates TRBD1, a call that cannot be tested without DNA. The CDR3 consists of 14 residues. From germline, CDR1 is ENHRY and CDR2 SYGVKD. The CDR3 here is CAIRLDTLNTEAFF.

The chain is built from TRBV6-1 and TRBJ1-1. The CDR3 runs to 13 residues. CDR1 is MNHNS, CDR2 SASEGT, per germline. The CDR3 loop reads CASSPTVARGAFF.

The chain employs TRBV7-9 and TRBJ2-1. Germline CDR1 reads SEHNR; CDR2 reads FQNEAQ (reference sequence). The length of the CDR3 is 15 residues. The CDR3 sequence: CASSPVGLLRNEQFF. The entire variable domain, with the rest obtained from reference TRBV7-9 and TRBJ2-1, is as follows: DTGVSQNPRHKITKRGQNVTFRCDPISEHNRLYWYRQTLGQGPEFLTYFQNEAQLEKSRLLSDRFSAERPKGSFSTLEIQRTEQGDSAMYLCASSPVGLLRNEQFFGPGTRLTVL.

V usage is TRBV18 and J usage is TRBJ2-7; TCRdb selects TRBD1, and the lack of DNA leaves this call unchecked. CDR1 KGHSH and CDR2 LQKENI come from the germline V gene. The CDR3 is 16 amino acids. CDR3 residues: CASSPVTGLRAHEQYF.

The gene calls are TRBV10-1 and TRBJ2-1; TCRdb's D call, TRBD2, is unchecked because there is no DNA. Germline values: CDR1 WNHNN, CDR2 SYGVQD (reference sequence). This CDR3 region has 17 residues. CDR3 region: CASTTSGKKSSYNEQFF.

The chain employs TRBV20-1 and TRBJ2-7; TCRdb returns TRBD2, unconfirmable since there is no DNA. Looked up from germline, CDR1 is DFQATT and CDR2 is SNEGSKA (reference sequence). CDR3 length equals 13 residues. The CDR3: CRGRDSRSYEQYF.

The chain links TRBV7-2 to TRBJ2-2; without DNA, the TCRdb call of TRBD1 cannot be checked. From germline, CDR1 is SGHTA and CDR2 FQGNSA. This CDR3 region has 15 residues. CDR3 residues: CASSSDRWGTGELFF.

V gene TRBV7-9 combines with J gene TRBJ1-1. There are 14 residues in the CDR3. Germline CDR1 SEHNR, CDR2 FQNEAQ (reference sequence). CDR3 loop: CASSPEGTNTEAFF.